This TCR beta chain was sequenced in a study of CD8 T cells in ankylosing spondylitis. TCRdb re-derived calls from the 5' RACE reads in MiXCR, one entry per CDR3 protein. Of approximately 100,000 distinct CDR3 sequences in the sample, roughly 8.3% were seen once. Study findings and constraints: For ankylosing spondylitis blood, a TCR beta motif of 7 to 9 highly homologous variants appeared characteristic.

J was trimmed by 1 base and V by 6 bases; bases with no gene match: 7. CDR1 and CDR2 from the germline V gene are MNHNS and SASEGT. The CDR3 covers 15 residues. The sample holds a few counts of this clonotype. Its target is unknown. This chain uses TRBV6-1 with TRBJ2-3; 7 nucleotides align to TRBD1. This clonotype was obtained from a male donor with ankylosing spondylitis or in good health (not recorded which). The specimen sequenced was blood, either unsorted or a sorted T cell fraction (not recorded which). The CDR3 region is CASSSGTERTDTQYF. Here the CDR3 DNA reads TGTGCCAGCAGCTCCGGGACAGAACGCACAGATACGCAGTATTTT.